The rows below give T cell receptor beta chains drawn from one sample of a study of blood T cell repertoires in COVID-19. TCRdb's table, derived via immunoSEQ multiplex PCR, lists solely in-frame clones and lacks some. The data contain 260,000 or so clones, roughly four fifths of them singletons. The specimen sequenced was peripheral blood. The receptors derive from a woman between 70 and 85 years old with acute or convalescent COVID-19. CDR3s include the opening cysteine and the closing phenylalanine or tryptophan. Each record gives: V gene, clone size, J gene, D gene, CDR3 DNA, CDR3 protein. D genes are given only for firm matches. Some rows mark clone size as missing; the rest say once, few, many or name a class of expanded clone.

v_call: TRBV29-1; clone_size: .; j_call: TRBJ1-5; d_call: .; cdr3_nt: TGCAGCGTAGCAACAGGGTTCAATCAGCCCCAGCATTTT; cdr3_aa: CSVATGFNQPQHF
v_call: TRBV6-4; clone_size: few; j_call: TRBJ1-6; d_call: TRBD1; cdr3_nt: TGTGCCAGCAGGCACAGGGGGCGTAATTCACCCCTCCACTTT; cdr3_aa: CASRHRGRNSPLHF
v_call: TRBV7-6; clone_size: .; j_call: TRBJ1-1; d_call: TRBD1; cdr3_nt: TGTGCCAGCAGCTTTACAGGGGGCCGGAACACTGAAGCTTTCTTT; cdr3_aa: CASSFTGGRNTEAFF
v_call: TRBV5-1; clone_size: .; j_call: TRBJ1-3; d_call: .; cdr3_nt: TGCGCCAGCAGCCCCGCCGGGAGCTCTGGAAACACCATATATTTT; cdr3_aa: CASSPAGSSGNTIYF
v_call: TRBV19; clone_size: .; j_call: TRBJ1-2; d_call: .; cdr3_nt: TGTGCCACCTCCATGACAGTTAACTATGGCTACACCTTC; cdr3_aa: CATSMTVNYGYTF
v_call: TRBV7-9; clone_size: .; j_call: TRBJ1-1; d_call: .; cdr3_nt: TGTGCCAGCAGACAAGATACAGGGCTTGAAGCTTTCTTT; cdr3_aa: CASRQDTGLEAFF
v_call: TRBV3-1/TRBV3-2; clone_size: .; j_call: TRBJ2-5; d_call: TRBD2; cdr3_nt: TGTGCCAGCAGCCAAGACCTACTAGCGGCGAAAGAAGAGACCCAGTACTTC; cdr3_aa: CASSQDLLAAKEETQYF
v_call: TRBV19; clone_size: once; j_call: TRBJ2-7; d_call: TRBD2; cdr3_nt: TGTGCCAGTAGTACAACTAGCGGGGGGCGTACCTACGAGCAGTACTTC; cdr3_aa: CASSTTSGGRTYEQYF
v_call: TRBV9; clone_size: .; j_call: TRBJ1-3; d_call: TRBD1; cdr3_nt: TGTGCCAGCAGCGTTTGGGGGACAGGCAGCTCTGGAAACACCATATATTTT; cdr3_aa: CASSVWGTGSSGNTIYF
v_call: TRBV11-3; clone_size: few; j_call: TRBJ1-1; d_call: .; cdr3_nt: TGTGCCAGCAGCTCCCGGTTAACCCCGACTGAAGCTTTCTTT; cdr3_aa: CASSSRLTPTEAFF
v_call: TRBV3-1/TRBV3-2; clone_size: .; j_call: TRBJ1-3; d_call: .; cdr3_nt: TGTGCCAGCAGCCCTACACGGGGCTCTGGAAACACCATATATTTT; cdr3_aa: CASSPTRGSGNTIYF
v_call: TRBV11-3; clone_size: .; j_call: TRBJ2-5; d_call: .; cdr3_nt: TGTGCCAGCAGCTTATCAGTACAAGAGACCCAGTACTTC; cdr3_aa: CASSLSVQETQYF
v_call: TRBV3-1/TRBV3-2; clone_size: .; j_call: TRBJ2-4; d_call: TRBD1; cdr3_nt: TGTGCCAGCAGTGGACAGGGGGCAAACATTCAGTACTTC; cdr3_aa: CASSGQGANIQYF
v_call: TRBV28; clone_size: .; j_call: TRBJ1-4; d_call: .; cdr3_nt: TGTGCCAGCAGTTCGCGGGCGCTTAATGAAAAACTGTTTTTT; cdr3_aa: CASSSRALNEKLFF
v_call: TRBV2; clone_size: .; j_call: TRBJ2-3; d_call: .; cdr3_nt: TGTGCCAGCGAGGCGACTCATAGCACAGATACGCAGTATTTT; cdr3_aa: CASEATHSTDTQYF
v_call: TRBV4-3; clone_size: .; j_call: TRBJ2-1; d_call: .; cdr3_nt: TGCGCCAGCAGCCAAGCAGGGAACAGGAGATATGAGCAGTTCTTC; cdr3_aa: CASSQAGNRRYEQFF
v_call: TRBV6-6; clone_size: .; j_call: TRBJ1-2; d_call: .; cdr3_nt: TGTGCCAGCAGTTACGATGGCACCTATGGCTACACCTTC; cdr3_aa: CASSYDGTYGYTF
v_call: TRBV19; clone_size: .; j_call: TRBJ1-3; d_call: .; cdr3_nt: TGTGCCAGTAGGGACAGATCTGGAAACACCATATATTTT; cdr3_aa: CASRDRSGNTIYF
v_call: TRBV7-9; clone_size: .; j_call: TRBJ1-2; d_call: TRBD1; cdr3_nt: TGTGCCAGCAGCTTAGGCAACAGGGGGGCCTATGGCTACACCTTC; cdr3_aa: CASSLGNRGAYGYTF
v_call: TRBV7-9; clone_size: .; j_call: TRBJ1-1; d_call: .; cdr3_nt: TGTGCCAGCAGCTTAGGAACAGGAGGGGCTTTCTTT; cdr3_aa: CASSLGTGGAFF
v_call: TRBV18; clone_size: .; j_call: TRBJ1-2; d_call: TRBD1; cdr3_nt: TGTGCCAGCTCCCTGGGACAGGCATATGGCTACACCTTC; cdr3_aa: CASSLGQAYGYTF
v_call: TRBV25-1; clone_size: .; j_call: TRBJ2-1; d_call: .; cdr3_nt: TGTGCCAGCAGACGGACAAAAGAGCAGTTCTTC; cdr3_aa: CASRRTKEQFF
v_call: TRBV27; clone_size: .; j_call: TRBJ1-3; d_call: .; cdr3_nt: TGTGCCAGCAGTTCATATCGTGGAGGGAACACCATATATTTT; cdr3_aa: CASSSYRGGNTIYF
v_call: TRBV9; clone_size: .; j_call: TRBJ2-2; d_call: TRBD1; cdr3_nt: TGTGCCAGCAGCGTAGTGGGACAGGGGGCGGCCGGGGAGCTGTTTTTT; cdr3_aa: CASSVVGQGAAGELFF
v_call: TRBV4-3; clone_size: .; j_call: TRBJ2-3; d_call: TRBD2; cdr3_nt: TGCGCCAGCAGCCAAGATGGAGCGGGGGGAACAGATACGCAGTATTTT; cdr3_aa: CASSQDGAGGTDTQYF
v_call: TRBV6-2/TRBV6-3; clone_size: .; j_call: TRBJ1-4; d_call: .; cdr3_nt: TGTGCCAGCAGTTCCGCAGGGGATCTAAATGAAAAACTGTTTTTT; cdr3_aa: CASSSAGDLNEKLFF
v_call: TRBV5-4; clone_size: few; j_call: TRBJ1-6; d_call: TRBD1; cdr3_nt: TGTGCCAGCAGCTTGTGGACAGGGTTATGGGGTTCACCCCTCCACTTT; cdr3_aa: CASSLWTGLWGSPLHF
v_call: TRBV10-3; clone_size: .; j_call: TRBJ2-7; d_call: .; cdr3_nt: TGTGCCATCAGAGACAGGCCCCCCTCCTACGAGCAGTACTTC; cdr3_aa: CAIRDRPPSYEQYF
v_call: TRBV12-3/TRBV12-4; clone_size: once; j_call: TRBJ1-1; d_call: .; cdr3_nt: TGTGCCAGCAGTTTACACGGTACTGAAGCTTTCTTT; cdr3_aa: CASSLHGTEAFF
v_call: TRBV19; clone_size: .; j_call: TRBJ1-1; d_call: TRBD1; cdr3_nt: TGTGCCACAGAAACAGGGGAGAACACTGAAGCTTTCTTT; cdr3_aa: CATETGENTEAFF
v_call: TRBV5-1; clone_size: .; j_call: TRBJ1-1; d_call: TRBD1; cdr3_nt: TGCGCCAGCAGTCGGAATGGACAGGCTTACACTGAAGCTTTCTTT; cdr3_aa: CASSRNGQAYTEAFF
v_call: TRBV5-1; clone_size: .; j_call: TRBJ1-1; d_call: .; cdr3_nt: TGCGCCAGCAGCTCGGGCACAGGGTGGGGCACTGAAGCTTTCTTT; cdr3_aa: CASSSGTGWGTEAFF
v_call: TRBV5-6; clone_size: .; j_call: TRBJ1-6; d_call: .; cdr3_nt: TGTGCCAGCAGCTTATTGGACAGAAATTCACCCCTCCACTTT; cdr3_aa: CASSLLDRNSPLHF
v_call: TRBV25-1; clone_size: .; j_call: TRBJ1-3; d_call: .; cdr3_nt: TGTGCCAGCAGTGCTCTAGGGGTTAATGGAAACACCATATATTTT; cdr3_aa: CASSALGVNGNTIYF
v_call: TRBV7-9; clone_size: .; j_call: TRBJ1-2; d_call: .; cdr3_nt: TGTGCCAGCAGCCATAATGGTTGGAGTGTTGACTATGGCTACACCTTC; cdr3_aa: CASSHNGWSVDYGYTF
v_call: TRBV19; clone_size: .; j_call: TRBJ1-5; d_call: .; cdr3_nt: TGTGCCAGTAGTATTTCAGGGGCGGAGGGCAATCAGCCCCAGCATTTT; cdr3_aa: CASSISGAEGNQPQHF
v_call: TRBV18; clone_size: .; j_call: TRBJ2-3; d_call: TRBD1; cdr3_nt: TGTGCCAGCTCACCTCGGACAGGGAGCCTTAGCACAGATACGCAGTATTTT; cdr3_aa: CASSPRTGSLSTDTQYF
v_call: TRBV9; clone_size: .; j_call: TRBJ2-1; d_call: TRBD1; cdr3_nt: TGTGCCAGCAGCGTTAACAGGGGAAATGAGCAGTTCTTC; cdr3_aa: CASSVNRGNEQFF
v_call: TRBV6-4; clone_size: .; j_call: TRBJ2-2; d_call: TRBD1; cdr3_nt: TGTGCCAGCAGTGGACAGGGCGGAACCGGGGAGCTGTTTTTT; cdr3_aa: CASSGQGGTGELFF
v_call: TRBV7-9; clone_size: .; j_call: TRBJ1-2; d_call: TRBD1; cdr3_nt: TGTGCCAGCAGCTCTACCTCGGACAGGGGCCAAACCTTC; cdr3_aa: CASSSTSDRGQTF
v_call: TRBV19; clone_size: few; j_call: TRBJ2-3; d_call: .; cdr3_nt: TGTGCCAGTAGACAGGACCCCAGCACAGATACGCAGTATTTT; cdr3_aa: CASRQDPSTDTQYF
v_call: TRBV18; clone_size: .; j_call: TRBJ1-2; d_call: TRBD1; cdr3_nt: TGTGCCAGCTCACCTACACAGGGGAACTATGGCTACACCTTC; cdr3_aa: CASSPTQGNYGYTF
v_call: TRBV7-6; clone_size: .; j_call: TRBJ2-7; d_call: TRBD1; cdr3_nt: TGTGCCAGCAGCCTCCGGACAGGGGGCTCCTACGAGCAGTACTTC; cdr3_aa: CASSLRTGGSYEQYF
v_call: TRBV19; clone_size: once; j_call: TRBJ2-3; d_call: .; cdr3_nt: TGTGCCAGCAATTTAGGAGGGACAGATACGCAGTATTTT; cdr3_aa: CASNLGGTDTQYF
v_call: TRBV27; clone_size: .; j_call: TRBJ1-1; d_call: .; cdr3_nt: TGTGCCAGCAGTTTCAGGGAGGTTAACACTGAAGCTTTCTTT; cdr3_aa: CASSFREVNTEAFF
v_call: TRBV28; clone_size: .; j_call: TRBJ1-2; d_call: TRBD1; cdr3_nt: TGTGCCAGCAGAATTACAGGGGTCTATGGCTACACCTTC; cdr3_aa: CASRITGVYGYTF
v_call: TRBV4-3; clone_size: once; j_call: TRBJ2-7; d_call: .; cdr3_nt: TGCGCCAGCAGCCAAGATCTGGCTTCTAGCGAGCAGTACTTC; cdr3_aa: CASSQDLASSEQYF
v_call: TRBV9; clone_size: .; j_call: TRBJ1-2; d_call: .; cdr3_nt: TGTGCCAGCAGCCCCCAGCAGGAGGACTATGGCTACACCTTC; cdr3_aa: CASSPQQEDYGYTF
v_call: TRBV5-1; clone_size: .; j_call: TRBJ2-1; d_call: TRBD1; cdr3_nt: TGCGCCAGCAGCTTGGCTGCCGGACAGGGTCGGCATGAGCAGTTCTTC; cdr3_aa: CASSLAAGQGRHEQFF
v_call: TRBV12-3/TRBV12-4; clone_size: few; j_call: TRBJ2-2; d_call: .; cdr3_nt: TGTGCCAGCAGTTTAGGCGAGGCCGGGGAGCTGTTTTTT; cdr3_aa: CASSLGEAGELFF
v_call: TRBV9; clone_size: .; j_call: TRBJ1-4; d_call: .; cdr3_nt: TGTGCCAGCAGCCGAGTAGGACTGACAACTAATGAAAAACTGTTTTTT; cdr3_aa: CASSRVGLTTNEKLFF
v_call: TRBV5-6; clone_size: .; j_call: TRBJ1-5; d_call: .; cdr3_nt: TGTGCCAGCAGCTGGACCGGGGACATTTATCAGCCCCAGCATTTT; cdr3_aa: CASSWTGDIYQPQHF
v_call: TRBV6-4; clone_size: few; j_call: TRBJ1-2; d_call: TRBD1; cdr3_nt: TGTGCCAGCAGGGTGACAGGGGAAGATGGCTACACCTTC; cdr3_aa: CASRVTGEDGYTF
v_call: TRBV28; clone_size: once; j_call: TRBJ1-2; d_call: .; cdr3_nt: TGTGCCAGCAGTTTATCTGCTCGGGGGGGCTATGGCTACACCTTC; cdr3_aa: CASSLSARGGYGYTF
v_call: TRBV6-5; clone_size: .; j_call: TRBJ2-1; d_call: TRBD1; cdr3_nt: TGTGCCAGCAGTTACGGACAGGGGTTAAACAATGAGCAGTTCTTC; cdr3_aa: CASSYGQGLNNEQFF
v_call: TRBV27; clone_size: .; j_call: TRBJ2-2; d_call: .; cdr3_nt: TGTGCCAGCAGGGGCTATACGGGGGAGCTGTTTTTT; cdr3_aa: CASRGYTGELFF
v_call: TRBV15; clone_size: .; j_call: TRBJ2-3; d_call: .; cdr3_nt: TGTGCCACCAGCAGACCGAGCACAGATACGCAGTATTTT; cdr3_aa: CATSRPSTDTQYF